A selection of T cell receptor beta chains follows, all from one sample in a study of blood T cell repertoires in COVID-19. The assay was immunoSEQ multiplex PCR, and TCRdb's table has in-frame clones only and misses some. The table shows under 45,000 clones, with roughly 77% occurring only once. Sequencing was done on a sample of peripheral blood. Receptor source: a man older than 75 with acute or convalescent COVID-19. Both conserved end residues are part of each CDR3. The order of the fields is V gene, J gene, CDR3 protein.

v_gene: TRBV19; j_gene: TRBJ2-1; CDR3aa: CASRQRGERNEQFF
v_gene: TRBV11-2; j_gene: TRBJ2-3; CDR3aa: CASSLWYSGEITDTQYF
v_gene: TRBV19; j_gene: TRBJ2-1; CDR3aa: CASSWSGSSYNEQFF
v_gene: TRBV11-1; j_gene: TRBJ2-3; CDR3aa: CASSLREAGSTDTQYF
v_gene: TRBV2; j_gene: TRBJ1-2; CDR3aa: CASSDRLNYGYTF
v_gene: TRBV7-2; j_gene: TRBJ2-1; CDR3aa: CASSLVPRSRGNEQFF
v_gene: TRBV5-8; j_gene: TRBJ1-2; CDR3aa: CASSSVSYGYTF
v_gene: TRBV5-1; j_gene: TRBJ2-5; CDR3aa: CASRLGLAGYAETQYF
v_gene: TRBV7-9; j_gene: TRBJ2-7; CDR3aa: CASSLRIRTAEYEQYF
v_gene: TRBV20-1; j_gene: TRBJ2-3; CDR3aa: CSAGTGTLQYF
v_gene: TRBV28; j_gene: TRBJ2-7; CDR3aa: CASSPLAYEQYF
v_gene: TRBV30; j_gene: TRBJ1-4; CDR3aa: CAWRTGANPNEKLFF
v_gene: TRBV6-1; j_gene: TRBJ2-7; CDR3aa: CASSEAYDRGGEQYF
v_gene: TRBV18; j_gene: TRBJ1-1; CDR3aa: CASSPQEGWQAFF
v_gene: TRBV7-3; j_gene: TRBJ1-1; CDR3aa: CASSPTTQNTEAFF
v_gene: TRBV2; j_gene: TRBJ2-1; CDR3aa: CASSLARDEQFF
v_gene: TRBV19; j_gene: TRBJ2-7; CDR3aa: CASSRSYRPYEQYF
v_gene: TRBV2; j_gene: TRBJ1-6; CDR3aa: CASSPGRGNSPLHF
v_gene: TRBV6-5; j_gene: TRBJ2-3; CDR3aa: CASSYGGGGVDNTQYF
v_gene: TRBV5-8; j_gene: TRBJ2-1; CDR3aa: CASRGLSSNEQFF
v_gene: TRBV27; j_gene: TRBJ1-1; CDR3aa: CASSFEGALAEAFF
v_gene: TRBV29-1; j_gene: TRBJ1-2; CDR3aa: CSVAGGSGYTF
v_gene: TRBV4-1; j_gene: TRBJ2-3; CDR3aa: CASSQAGSLTDTQYF
v_gene: TRBV19; j_gene: TRBJ1-6; CDR3aa: CASSIRAGANNSPLHF
v_gene: TRBV10-3; j_gene: TRBJ2-4; CDR3aa: CAPLRGTHKNIQYF
v_gene: TRBV15; j_gene: TRBJ2-3; CDR3aa: CATSRGIAGGSTDTQYF
v_gene: TRBV6-5; j_gene: TRBJ2-7; CDR3aa: CASSYSSGRRAYEQYF
v_gene: TRBV7-9; j_gene: TRBJ1-6; CDR3aa: CASTTGTENSPLHF
v_gene: TRBV27; j_gene: TRBJ2-1; CDR3aa: CASSFTGSSYNEQFF